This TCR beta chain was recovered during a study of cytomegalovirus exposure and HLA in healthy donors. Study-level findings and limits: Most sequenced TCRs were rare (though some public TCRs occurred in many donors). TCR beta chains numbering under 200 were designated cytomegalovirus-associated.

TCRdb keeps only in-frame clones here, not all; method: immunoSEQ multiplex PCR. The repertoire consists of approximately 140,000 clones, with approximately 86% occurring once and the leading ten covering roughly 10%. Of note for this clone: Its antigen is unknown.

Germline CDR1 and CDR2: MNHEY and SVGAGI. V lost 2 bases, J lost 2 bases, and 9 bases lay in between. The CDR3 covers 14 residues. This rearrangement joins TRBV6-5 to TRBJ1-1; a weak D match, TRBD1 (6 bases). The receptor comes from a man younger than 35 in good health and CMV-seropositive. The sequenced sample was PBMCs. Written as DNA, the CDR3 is TGTGCCAGCAGTTACACACAGGGAAACACTGAAGCTTTCTTT. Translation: CASSYTQGNTEAFF.